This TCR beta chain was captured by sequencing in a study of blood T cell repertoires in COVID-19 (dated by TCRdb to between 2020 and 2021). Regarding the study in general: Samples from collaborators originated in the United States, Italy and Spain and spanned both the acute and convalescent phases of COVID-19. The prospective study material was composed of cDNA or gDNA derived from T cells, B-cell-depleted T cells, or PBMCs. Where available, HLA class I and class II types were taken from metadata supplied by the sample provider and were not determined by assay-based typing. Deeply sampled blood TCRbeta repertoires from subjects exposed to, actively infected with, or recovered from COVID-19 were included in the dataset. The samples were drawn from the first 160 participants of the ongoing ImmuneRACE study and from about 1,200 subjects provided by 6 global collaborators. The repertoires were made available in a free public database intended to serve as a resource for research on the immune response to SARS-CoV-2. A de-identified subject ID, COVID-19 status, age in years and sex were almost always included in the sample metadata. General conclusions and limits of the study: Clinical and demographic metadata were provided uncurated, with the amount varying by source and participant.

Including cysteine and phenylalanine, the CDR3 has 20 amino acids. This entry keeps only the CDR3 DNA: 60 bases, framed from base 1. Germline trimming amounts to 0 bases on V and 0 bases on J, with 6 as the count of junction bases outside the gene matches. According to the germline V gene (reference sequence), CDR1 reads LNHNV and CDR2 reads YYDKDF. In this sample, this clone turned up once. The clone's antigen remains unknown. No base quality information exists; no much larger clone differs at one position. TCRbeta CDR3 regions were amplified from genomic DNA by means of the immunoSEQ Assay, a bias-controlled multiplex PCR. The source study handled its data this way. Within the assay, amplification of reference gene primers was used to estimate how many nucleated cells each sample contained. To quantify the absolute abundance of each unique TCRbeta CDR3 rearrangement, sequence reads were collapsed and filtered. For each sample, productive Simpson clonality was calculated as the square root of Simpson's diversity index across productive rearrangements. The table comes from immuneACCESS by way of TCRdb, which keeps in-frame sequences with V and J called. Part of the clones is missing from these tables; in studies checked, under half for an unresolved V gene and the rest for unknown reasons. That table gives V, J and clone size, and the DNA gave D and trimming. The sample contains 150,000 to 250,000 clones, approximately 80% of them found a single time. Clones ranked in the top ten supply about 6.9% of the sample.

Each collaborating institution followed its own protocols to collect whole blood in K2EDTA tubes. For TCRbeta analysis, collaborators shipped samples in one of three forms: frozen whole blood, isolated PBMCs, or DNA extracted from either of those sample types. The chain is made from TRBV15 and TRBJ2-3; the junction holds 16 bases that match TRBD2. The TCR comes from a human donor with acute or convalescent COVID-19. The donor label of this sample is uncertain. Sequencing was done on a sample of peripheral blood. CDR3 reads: CATSRDFGTSGRASTDTQYF. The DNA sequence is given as TGTGCCACCAGCAGAGATTTCGGGACTAGCGGGAGGGCTAGCACAGATACGCAGTATTTT.